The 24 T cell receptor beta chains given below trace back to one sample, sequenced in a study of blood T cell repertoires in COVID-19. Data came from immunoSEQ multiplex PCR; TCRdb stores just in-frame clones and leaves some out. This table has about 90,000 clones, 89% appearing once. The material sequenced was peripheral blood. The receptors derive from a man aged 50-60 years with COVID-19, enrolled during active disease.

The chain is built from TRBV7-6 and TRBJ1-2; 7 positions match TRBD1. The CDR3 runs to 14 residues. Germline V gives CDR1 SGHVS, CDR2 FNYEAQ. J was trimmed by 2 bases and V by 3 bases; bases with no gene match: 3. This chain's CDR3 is CASSFGGGNYGYTF. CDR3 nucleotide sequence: TGTGCCAGCAGCTTTGGAGGGGGCAACTATGGCTACACCTTC. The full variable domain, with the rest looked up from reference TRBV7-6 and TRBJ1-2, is GAGVSQSPRYKVTKRGQDVALRCDPISGHVSLYWYRQALGQGPEFLTYFNYEAQQDKSGLPNDRFSAERPEGSISTLTIQRTEQRDSAMYRCASSFGGGNYGYTFGSGTRLTVV.

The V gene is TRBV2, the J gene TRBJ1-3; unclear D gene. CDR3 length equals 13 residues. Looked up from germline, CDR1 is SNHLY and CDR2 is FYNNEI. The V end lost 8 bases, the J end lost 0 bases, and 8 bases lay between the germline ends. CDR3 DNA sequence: TGTGCCAGCTTCTTTATCTCTGGAAACACCATATATTTT. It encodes CASFFISGNTIYF.

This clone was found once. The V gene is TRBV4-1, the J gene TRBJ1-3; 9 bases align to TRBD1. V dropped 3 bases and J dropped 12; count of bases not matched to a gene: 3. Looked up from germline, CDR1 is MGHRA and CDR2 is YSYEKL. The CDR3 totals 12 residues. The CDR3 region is CASSQGQGHIYF. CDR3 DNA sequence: TGCGCCAGCAGCCAGGGACAGGGACACATATATTTT.

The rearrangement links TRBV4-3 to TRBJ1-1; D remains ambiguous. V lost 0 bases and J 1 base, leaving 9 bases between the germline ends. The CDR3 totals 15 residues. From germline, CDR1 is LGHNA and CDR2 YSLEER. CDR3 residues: CASSQDLGGNTEAFF. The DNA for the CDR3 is TGCGCCAGCAGCCAAGATCTCGGAGGGAACACTGAAGCTTTCTTT.

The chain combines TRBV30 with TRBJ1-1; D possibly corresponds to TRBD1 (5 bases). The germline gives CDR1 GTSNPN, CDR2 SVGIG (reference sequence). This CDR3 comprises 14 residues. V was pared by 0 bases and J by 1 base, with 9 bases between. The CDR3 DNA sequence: TGTGCCTGGAGTGTCGGGGGGACGAACACTGAAGCTTTCTTT. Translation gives CAWSVGGTNTEAFF.

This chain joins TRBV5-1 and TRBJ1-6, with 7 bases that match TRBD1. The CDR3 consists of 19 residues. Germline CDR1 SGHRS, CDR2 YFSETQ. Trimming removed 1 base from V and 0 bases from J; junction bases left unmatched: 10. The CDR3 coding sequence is TGCGCCAGCAGCTTGAAGACAGGGAGTGGGAGCTCCTATAATTCACCCCTCCACTTT. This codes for CASSLKTGSGSSYNSPLHF.

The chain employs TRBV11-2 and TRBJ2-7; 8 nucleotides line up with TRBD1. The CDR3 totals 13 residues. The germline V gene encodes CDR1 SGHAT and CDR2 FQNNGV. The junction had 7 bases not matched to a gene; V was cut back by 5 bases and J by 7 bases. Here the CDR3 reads CASSQGASQEQYF. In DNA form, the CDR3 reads TGTGCCAGCAGCCAGGGGGCTAGCCAGGAGCAGTACTTC. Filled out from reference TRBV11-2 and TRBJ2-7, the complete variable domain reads EAGVAQSPRYKIIEKRQSVAFWCNPISGHATLYWYQQILGQGPKLLIQFQNNGVVDDSQLPKDRFSAERLKGVDSTLKIQPAKLEDSAVYLCASSQGASQEQYFGPGTRLTVT.

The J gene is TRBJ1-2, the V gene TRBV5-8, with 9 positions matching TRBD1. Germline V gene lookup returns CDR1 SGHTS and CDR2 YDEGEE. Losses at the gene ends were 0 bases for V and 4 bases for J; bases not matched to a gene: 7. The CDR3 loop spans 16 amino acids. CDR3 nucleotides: TGTGCCAGCAGCTTGGGCGGCGGACAGGGGCTCTATGGCTACACCTTC. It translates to CASSLGGGQGLYGYTF.

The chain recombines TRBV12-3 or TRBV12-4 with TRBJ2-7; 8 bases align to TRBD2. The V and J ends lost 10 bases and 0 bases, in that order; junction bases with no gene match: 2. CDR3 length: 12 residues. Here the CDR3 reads CATGGASYEQYF. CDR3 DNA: TGTGCCACCGGGGGGGCCTCCTACGAGCAGTACTTC.

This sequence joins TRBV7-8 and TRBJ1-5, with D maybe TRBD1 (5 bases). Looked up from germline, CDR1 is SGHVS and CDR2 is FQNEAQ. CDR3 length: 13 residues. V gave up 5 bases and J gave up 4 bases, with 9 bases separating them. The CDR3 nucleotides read TGTGCCAGCAGCCTACAGGAGAATCAGCCCCAGCATTTT. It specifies CASSLQENQPQHF.

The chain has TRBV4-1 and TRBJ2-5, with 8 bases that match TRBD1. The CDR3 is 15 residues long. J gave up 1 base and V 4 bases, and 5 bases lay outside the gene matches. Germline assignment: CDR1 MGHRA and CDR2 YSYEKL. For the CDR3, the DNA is TGCGCCAGCAGCCCACCGGGACAGGTCCAAGAGACCCAGTACTTC. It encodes CASSPPGQVQETQYF.

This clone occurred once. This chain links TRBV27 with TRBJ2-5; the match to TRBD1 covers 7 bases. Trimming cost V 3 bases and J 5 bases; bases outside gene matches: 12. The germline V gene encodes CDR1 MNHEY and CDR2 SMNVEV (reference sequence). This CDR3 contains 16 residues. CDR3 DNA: TGTGCCAGCAGTTTCCCCGACAGGGTACGTTGTGAGACCCAGTACTTC. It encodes CASSFPDRVRCETQYF.

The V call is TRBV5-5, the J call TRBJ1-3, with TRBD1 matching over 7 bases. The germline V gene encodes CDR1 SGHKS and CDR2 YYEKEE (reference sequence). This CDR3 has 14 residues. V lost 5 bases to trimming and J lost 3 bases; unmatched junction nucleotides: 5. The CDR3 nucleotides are TGTGCCAGCAGGGAGACAGGGCTTGGAAACACCATATATTTT. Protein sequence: CASRETGLGNTIYF.

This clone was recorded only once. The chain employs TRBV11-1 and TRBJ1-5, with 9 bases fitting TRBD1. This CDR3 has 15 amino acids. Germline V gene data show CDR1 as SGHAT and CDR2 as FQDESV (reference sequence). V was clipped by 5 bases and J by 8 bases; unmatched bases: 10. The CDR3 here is CASSLGTGSSEPQHF. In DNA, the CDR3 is TGTGCCAGCAGCCTCGGGACAGGGTCCTCGGAGCCCCAGCATTTT.

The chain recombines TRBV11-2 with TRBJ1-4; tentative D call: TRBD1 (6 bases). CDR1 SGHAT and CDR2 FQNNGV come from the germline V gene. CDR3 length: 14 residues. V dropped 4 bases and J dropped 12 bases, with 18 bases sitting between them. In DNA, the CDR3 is TGTGCCAGCAGCTGGGGGCCCGACAGGTCTCAACTGTTTTTT. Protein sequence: CASSWGPDRSQLFF.

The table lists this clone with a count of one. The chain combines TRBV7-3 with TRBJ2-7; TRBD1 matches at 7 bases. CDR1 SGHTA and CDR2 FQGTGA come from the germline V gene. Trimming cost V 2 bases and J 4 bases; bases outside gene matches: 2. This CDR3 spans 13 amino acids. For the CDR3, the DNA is TGTGCCAGCAGCTTATCGGGACAGTACGAGCAGTACTTC. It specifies CASSLSGQYEQYF.

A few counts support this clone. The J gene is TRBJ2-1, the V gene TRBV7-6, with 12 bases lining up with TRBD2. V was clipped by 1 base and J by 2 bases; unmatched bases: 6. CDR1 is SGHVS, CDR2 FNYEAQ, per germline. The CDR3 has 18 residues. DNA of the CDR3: TGTGCCAGCAGCTTAGGGGTCCTAGCGGGGGGGCCCTACAATGAGCAGTTCTTC. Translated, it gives CASSLGVLAGGPYNEQFF.

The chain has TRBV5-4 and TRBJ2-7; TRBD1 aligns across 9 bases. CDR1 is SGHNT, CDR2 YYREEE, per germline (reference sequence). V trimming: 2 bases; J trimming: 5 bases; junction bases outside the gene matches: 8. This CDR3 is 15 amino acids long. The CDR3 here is CASSFPSGTGNEQYF. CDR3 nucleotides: TGTGCCAGCAGCTTCCCTTCCGGGACAGGGAACGAGCAGTACTTC.

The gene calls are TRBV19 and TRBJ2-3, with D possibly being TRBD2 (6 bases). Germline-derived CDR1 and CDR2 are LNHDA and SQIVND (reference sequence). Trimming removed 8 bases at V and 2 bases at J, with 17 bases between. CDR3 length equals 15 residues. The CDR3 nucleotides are TGTGCCAGTTCAACCGGGGTAGCGGCCACAGATACGCAGTATTTT. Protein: CASSTGVAATDTQYF.

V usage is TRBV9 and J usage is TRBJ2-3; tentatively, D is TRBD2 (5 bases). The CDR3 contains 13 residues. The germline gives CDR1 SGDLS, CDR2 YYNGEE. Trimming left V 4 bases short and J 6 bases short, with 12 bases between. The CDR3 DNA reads TGTGCCAGCAGCTCGCCCGGGGAGGATACGCAGTATTTT. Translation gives CASSSPGEDTQYF.

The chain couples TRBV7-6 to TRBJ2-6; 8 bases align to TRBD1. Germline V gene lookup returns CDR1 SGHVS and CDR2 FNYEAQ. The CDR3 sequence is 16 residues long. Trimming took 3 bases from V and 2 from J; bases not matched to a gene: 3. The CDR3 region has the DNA TGTGCCAGCAGCTTGTCGACAGGGGCTGGGGCCAACGTCCTGACTTTC. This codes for CASSLSTGAGANVLTF.

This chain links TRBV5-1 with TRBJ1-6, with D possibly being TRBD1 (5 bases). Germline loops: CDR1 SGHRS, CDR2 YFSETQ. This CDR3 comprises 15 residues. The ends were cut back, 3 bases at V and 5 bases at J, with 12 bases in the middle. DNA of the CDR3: TGCGCCAGCAGCTACGGGACGGGGGATAATTCACCCCTCCACTTT. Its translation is CASSYGTGDNSPLHF. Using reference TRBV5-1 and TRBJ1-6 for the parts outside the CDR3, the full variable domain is KAGVTQTPRYLIKTRGQQVTLSCSPISGHRSVSWYQQTPGQGLQFLFEYFSETQRNKGNFPGRFSGRQFSNSRSEMNVSTLELGDSALYLCASSYGTGDNSPLHFGNGTRLTVT.

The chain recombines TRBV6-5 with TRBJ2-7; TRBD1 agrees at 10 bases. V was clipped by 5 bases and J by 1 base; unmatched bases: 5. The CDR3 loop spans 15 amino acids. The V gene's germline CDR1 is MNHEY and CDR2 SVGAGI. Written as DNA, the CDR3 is TGTGCCAGCAGTCTATCGGGACAGGGGTCCTACGAGCAGTACTTC. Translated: CASSLSGQGSYEQYF.

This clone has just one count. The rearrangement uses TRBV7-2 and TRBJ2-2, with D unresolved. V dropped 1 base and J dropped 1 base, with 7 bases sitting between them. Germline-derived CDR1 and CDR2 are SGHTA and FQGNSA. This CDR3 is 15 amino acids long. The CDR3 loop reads CASSLELLNTGELFF. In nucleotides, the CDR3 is TGTGCCAGCAGCTTAGAACTTCTGAACACCGGGGAGCTGTTTTTT.